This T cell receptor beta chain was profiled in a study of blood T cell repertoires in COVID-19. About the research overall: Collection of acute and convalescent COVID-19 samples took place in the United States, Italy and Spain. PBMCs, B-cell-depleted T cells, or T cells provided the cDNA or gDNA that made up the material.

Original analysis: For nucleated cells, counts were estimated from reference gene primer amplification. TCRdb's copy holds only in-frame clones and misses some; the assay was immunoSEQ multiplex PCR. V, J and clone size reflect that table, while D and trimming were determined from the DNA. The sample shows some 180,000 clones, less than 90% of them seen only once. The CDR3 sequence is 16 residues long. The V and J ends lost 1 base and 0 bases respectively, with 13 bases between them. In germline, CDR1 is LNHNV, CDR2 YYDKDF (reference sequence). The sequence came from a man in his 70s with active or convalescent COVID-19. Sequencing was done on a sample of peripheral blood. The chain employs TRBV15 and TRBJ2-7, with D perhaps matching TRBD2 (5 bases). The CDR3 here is CATSRAPLGSSYEQYF. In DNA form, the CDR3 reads TGTGCCACCAGCAGAGCGCCGTTGGGGAGCTCCTACGAGCAGTACTTC.